A single sample gave rise to the 20 T cell receptor beta chains below, sequenced in a study of circulating CD8 cells and anti-PD-1 response in melanoma. Each library started from approximately 14 ng of total RNA using the QIAseq Immune Repertoire TCR panel. TCRdb reanalysed the reads using MiXCR and keeps one entry per CDR3 protein. Of fewer than 600 distinct CDR3 sequences in the sample, almost 10% were seen once. Sorting of live CD3+CD8+TCRalphabeta+ cells by PD-1 and/or TIGIT gave four subsets. Sequenced material: CD8+ T cells from PBMCs, taken at baseline or after one month of anti-PD-1 therapy (not recorded which). Receptor source: a human donor with melanoma.

Points on this clonotype: One base away lies a much larger clone, so this may be a sequencing read error. V and J are TRBV23-1 and TRBJ2-7; D is uncertain. TRBV23-1 is placed among ORFs of uncertain function. The CDR3 totals 13 residues. The V and J ends lost 4 bases and 5 bases respectively, with 12 bases between them. In DNA form, the CDR3 reads TGCGCCAGCAGTCGATCAGTAGGCCACGAGCAGTACTTC. It is translated as CASSRSVGHEQYF.

In its sample, this clonotype ranks as hyperexpanded (1% or more). The gene calls are TRBV3-1 and TRBJ2-7, with 9 bases matching TRBD2. V lost 4 bases and J lost 3; bases outside the gene matches: 7. The germline CDR1 and CDR2 sequences are LGHDT and YNNKEL (reference sequence). The CDR3 has 15 residues. The CDR3 spells CASSPSGGLGYEQYF. CDR3 bases: TGTGCCAGCAGCCCCAGCGGGGGGCTAGGCTACGAGCAGTACTTC.

Relative to its sample, this clonotype is medium-sized (0.01 to 0.1%). The chain is built from TRBV29-1 and TRBJ2-7; possible D gene TRBD1, 5 bases. Germline CDR1 and CDR2: SQVTM and ANQGSEA. This CDR3 spans 12 amino acids. Between the trimmed V and J ends, which lost 4 bases and 6 bases, there was a span of 13 bases. DNA of the CDR3: TGCAGCGTTGGAGCCGGAAGGGGCGAGCAGTACTTC. Protein sequence: CSVGAGRGEQYF.

This clonotype is termed large. The genes are TRBV25-1 and TRBJ2-2, with D maybe TRBD1 (6 bases). The CDR3 has 12 residues. The germline gives CDR1 MGHDK, CDR2 SYGVNS. V lost 8 bases and J 7 bases, leaving 11 bases between the germline ends. The CDR3, as DNA: TGTGCCAGCGAACAGGGTATCGGGGAGCTGTTTTTT. It yields the protein CASEQGIGELFF. Variable domain in full (rest from reference TRBV25-1 and TRBJ2-2): EADIYQTPRYLVIGTGKKITLECSQTMGHDKMYWYQQDPGMELHLIHYSYGVNSTEKGDLSSESTVSRIRTEHFPLTLESARPSHTSQYLCASEQGIGELFFGEGSRLTVL.

In its sample, this clonotype is medium-sized. This chain joins TRBV7-2 and TRBJ1-3, with 8 bases lining up with TRBD1. V was pared by 5 bases and J by 0 bases, with 9 bases of the junction left unmatched. CDR3 size: 17 residues. Germline CDR1 and CDR2: SGHTA and FQGNSA. CDR3 protein: CASSPPGTGLSGNTIYF. CDR3 in DNA: TGTGCCAGCAGCCCCCCCGGGACAGGCCTCTCTGGAAACACCATATATTTT.

By frequency in the sample, this clonotype is medium-sized. V and J are TRBV4-1 and TRBJ2-1, with a weak D call TRBD2 (7 bases). V gave up 5 bases and J gave up 6 bases, with 17 bases separating them. CDR3 size: 15 residues. Germline V gives CDR1 MGHRA, CDR2 YSYEKL. CDR3 loop: CASSERAGAVNEQFF. Here the CDR3 DNA reads TGCGCCAGCAGCGAAAGGGCGGGGGCCGTCAATGAGCAGTTCTTC.

By proportion, this clonotype is large. The rearrangement uses TRBV4-3 and TRBJ2-1; D is uncertain. In germline, CDR1 is LGHNA, CDR2 YSLEER. CDR3 length: 13 residues. V shed 0 bases and J shed 10 bases, with 10 bases lying between them. The CDR3: CASSQEGWEEQFF. CDR3 sequence (DNA): TGCGCCAGCAGCCAAGAAGGGTGGGAAGAGCAGTTCTTC.

For this clonotype: This may come from a read error, since a much larger clone is one base off. The chain couples TRBV25-1 to TRBJ2-1; D is uncertain. Germline assignment: CDR1 MGHDK and CDR2 SYGVNS. This CDR3 is 13 amino acids long. Trimming removed 1 base at V and 6 bases at J, with 7 bases between. CDR3 residues: CASSEFGVNEQFF. DNA for the CDR3: TGTGCCAGCAGTGAATTTGGGGTCAATGAGCAGTTCTTC.

This clonotype is medium-sized (0.01 to 0.1%) within its sample. The J gene is TRBJ2-1, the V gene TRBV28, with TRBD2 identical over 16 bases. V was pared by 6 bases and J by 4 bases, with 9 bases of the junction left unmatched. CDR3 length equals 18 residues. Germline CDR1 and CDR2: MDHEN and SYDVKM. The CDR3 reads CASRPEGLAGGLYNEQFF. The CDR3 coding sequence is TGTGCCAGCAGACCCGAGGGACTAGCGGGGGGGCTATACAATGAGCAGTTCTTC.

This clonotype is termed large (0.1 to 1%). An end of the junction differs from the germline gene, which may be a read error. The V and J genes are TRBV7-7 and TRBJ2-1; 8 positions agree with TRBD2. From germline, CDR1 is SSHAT and CDR2 FNYEAQ (reference sequence). This CDR3 comprises 15 residues. Written as DNA, the CDR3 is TGTGCTAGCAGCCCGGAAGCGGGGGCCTACAATGAGCAGTTCTTC. The encoded protein is CASSPEAGAYNEQFF.

This sequence joins TRBV27 and TRBJ1-5, with D unclear. With 6 bases removed from V and 4 bases from J, the gap between germline ends came to 7 bases. The germline V gene encodes CDR1 MNHEY and CDR2 SMNVEV (reference sequence). The CDR3 runs 12 residues. Here the CDR3 reads CASRAGNQPQHF. CDR3 coding DNA: TGTGCCAGCAGAGCGGGGAATCAGCCCCAGCATTTT.

Sample share makes this clonotype large (0.1 to 1%). DNA for the CDR3: TGTGCCAGCAGTTTATCGGTCCCTCGAACCTACGAGCAGTACTTC. It yields the protein CASSLSVPRTYEQYF. The rearrangement uses TRBV27 and TRBJ2-7; no clear D gene. Germline V gives CDR1 MNHEY, CDR2 SMNVEV (reference sequence). CDR3 length: 15 amino acids. The V gene lost 0 bases and the J gene lost 2 bases, with 11 bases spanning the gap.

By its share, this clonotype is medium-sized. The chain joins TRBV2 to TRBJ2-7; D gene uncertain. The CDR3 covers 12 residues. Trimming shortened V by 1 base and J by 3 bases, and 4 bases separated the two germline ends. From germline, CDR1 is SNHLY and CDR2 FYNNEI. The CDR3 nucleotides are TGTGCCAGCAGTGAAGGGGACTACGAGCAGTACTTC. This translates into CASSEGDYEQYF. The entire variable domain, with the rest obtained from reference TRBV2 and TRBJ2-7, is as follows: EPEVTQTPSHQVTQMGQEVILRCVPISNHLYFYWYRQILGQKVEFLVSFYNNEISEKSEIFDDQFSVERPDGSNFTLKIRSTKLEDSAMYFCASSEGDYEQYFGPGTRLTVT.

This clonotype is large (0.1 to 1%) by share. This sequence joins TRBV7-3 and TRBJ2-1; D unresolved. CDR3 size: 16 residues. V lost 1 base and J 0 bases, leaving 10 bases between the germline ends. Germline loops: CDR1 SGHTA, CDR2 FQGTGA. Written as DNA, the CDR3 is TGTGCCAGCAGCTTAATGGTGGGGAACTCCTACAATGAGCAGTTCTTC. It encodes CASSLMVGNSYNEQFF.

This clonotype is large in the sample. The chain has TRBV4-1 and TRBJ1-2; no reliable D call. CDR3 size: 13 residues. The germline gives CDR1 MGHRA, CDR2 YSYEKL. V dropped 0 bases and J dropped 7 bases, with 9 bases sitting between them. In DNA, the CDR3 is TGCGCCAGCAGCCAAGATCGACCCACTGGCTACACCTTC. Residues: CASSQDRPTGYTF.

This clonotype ranks as medium-sized. The chain recombines TRBV4-3 with TRBJ2-7; TRBD2 is a possible D gene (6 bases). CDR1 LGHNA and CDR2 YSLEER come from the germline V gene. CDR3 length equals 15 residues. Deletions cut 1 base from V and 0 bases from J, with 10 bases between. The chain's CDR3 is CASSQVEGSSYEQYF. Here the CDR3 DNA reads TGCGCCAGCAGCCAAGTGGAGGGTAGCTCCTACGAGCAGTACTTC.

By share, this clonotype ranks as medium-sized (0.01 to 0.1%). The V and J genes are TRBV5-1 and TRBJ1-4, with TRBD1 matching over 9 bases. Looked up from germline, CDR1 is SGHRS and CDR2 is YFSETQ. V trimming: 3 bases; J trimming: 5 bases; junction bases outside the gene matches: 14. The CDR3 contains 18 residues. Here the CDR3 reads CASSSVGFAGTGNEKLFF. CDR3 DNA: TGCGCCAGCAGCTCTGTTGGTTTCGCCGGGACAGGGAATGAAAAACTGTTTTTT.

In its sample, this clonotype ranks as large. The chain carries TRBV29-1 and TRBJ2-1, with D maybe TRBD2 (6 bases). Trimming pared 6 bases from V and 4 bases from J, leaving 13 bases between. CDR1 is SQVTM and CDR2 is ANQGSEA in the germline V gene. The CDR3 consists of 13 residues. CDR3 DNA: TGCAGCGTGCTAGCGACTACTTACAATGAGCAGTTCTTC. Amino acids: CSVLATTYNEQFF.

This clonotype is medium-sized by share. This rearrangement joins TRBV27 to TRBJ2-3; 12 nucleotides agree with TRBD2. Looked up from germline, CDR1 is MNHEY and CDR2 is SMNVEV (reference sequence). V lost 5 bases to trimming and J lost 6 bases; unmatched junction nucleotides: 6. This CDR3 is 15 amino acids long. CDR3: CASSPGTSGWDTQYF. The CDR3 DNA follows: TGTGCCAGCAGTCCCGGGACTAGCGGGTGGGATACGCAGTATTTT.

By sample fraction, this clonotype is large. The chain carries TRBV11-2 and TRBJ2-7; the D gene is possibly TRBD1 (5 bases). The V end lost 1 base, the J end lost 3 bases, and 7 bases lay between the germline ends. In germline, CDR1 is SGHAT, CDR2 FQNNGV. The CDR3 length is 13 residues. The CDR3 nucleotides are TGTGCCAGCAGCTTAGGACAGCTCTACGAGCAGTACTTC. Its protein is CASSLGQLYEQYF.